What follows are 6 T cell receptor beta chains derived from one specimen sequenced in a study of shared clonotypes between healthy human individuals. The assay was immunoSEQ multiplex PCR, and TCRdb's table has in-frame clones only and misses some. The sample holds around 500,000 clones, around 73% seen once. Sequenced material: PBMCs. These receptors were taken from a woman in her thirties or forties in good health. Some clones in this sample may be carry-over from other donors' samples.

V usage is TRBV27 and J usage is TRBJ1-1; D gene ambiguous. V gave up 6 bases and J gave up 4 bases, with 12 bases separating them. This CDR3 is built from 13 residues. Germline V gene sequence: CDR1 MNHEY, CDR2 SMNVEV (reference sequence). CDR3 region: CASSPGVGTEAFF. Written as DNA, the CDR3 is TGTGCCAGCAGCCCCGGGGTCGGCACTGAAGCTTTCTTT.

The genes are TRBV5-1 and TRBJ1-5, with D uncertain. With 4 bases removed from V and 3 bases from J, the gap between germline ends came to 8 bases. This CDR3 has 13 residues. CDR1 and CDR2 from the germline V gene are SGHRS and YFSETQ. CDR3 sequence: CASSDGNNQPQHF. In DNA, the CDR3 is TGCGCCAGCAGCGACGGAAACAATCAGCCCCAGCATTTT.

The V and J genes are TRBV6-1 and TRBJ2-1; 7 bases agree with TRBD2. Germline V gene lookup returns CDR1 MNHNS and CDR2 SASEGT. The CDR3 extends over 12 amino acids. J was trimmed by 5 bases and V by 8 bases; bases with no gene match: 3. The CDR3 DNA is TGTGCCAGCCTAGCGGAGAACAATGAGCAGTTCTTC. It translates to CASLAENNEQFF.

This rearrangement joins TRBV6-1 to TRBJ2-1; no firm D call. CDR1 is MNHNS, CDR2 SASEGT, per germline. Trimming left V 7 bases short and J 4 bases short, with 11 bases between. The CDR3 spans 13 residues. The CDR3 spells CASIHWIYNEQFF. The CDR3 nucleotides read TGTGCCAGCATTCATTGGATTTACAATGAGCAGTTCTTC.

With respect to this clone: A much larger clone lies a single base off, so this may be a read error. Within the sample, other DNA sequences also encode this same CDR3. This chain links TRBV28 with TRBJ2-5; D may be TRBD1 (6 bases). Trimming cost V 4 bases and J 2 bases, with 23 bases left between them. From germline, CDR1 is MDHEN and CDR2 SYDVKM. The CDR3 has 18 residues. CDR3 amino acids: CASSSSLSGTFLQETQYF. DNA for the CDR3: TGTGCCAGCAGTTCTTCCCTTTCCGGGACATTCCTACAAGAGACCCAGTACTTC.

This clone occurred many times. Within the sample, other DNA sequences also encode this same CDR3. The chain has TRBV29-1 and TRBJ2-4; D is unresolved. The CDR3 runs 14 residues. V dropped 2 bases and J dropped 2 bases, with 10 bases sitting between them. Germline CDR1 SQVTM, CDR2 ANQGSEA. Here the CDR3 DNA reads TGCAGCGTTGAAAGTGAATGGCCCAAAAACATTCAGTACTTC. This translates into CSVESEWPKNIQYF.